This TCR beta chain is from a study of blood T cells in healthy people across ages. This clonotype was counted only a few times. The antigen is not known. Germline V gives CDR1 SGHTA, CDR2 FQGNSA. V lost 5 bases to trimming and J lost 11 bases, with 18 bases between them. The CDR3 contains 13 residues. Overall study results and limits: Versus aged donors, long-lived donors had higher diversity and more naive CD4+ cells.

It was with a sample-barcoded 5' primer and a J-beta primer mix that a second PCR of roughly 7 to 12 cycles was run. In TCRdb, the 5' RACE reads were re-called with MiXCR into one record per CDR3 protein. The table shows around 990,000 distinct CDR3 sequences, with roughly two fifths occurring only once. Extraction yielded at least 6 micrograms of total RNA per sample. The receptor's source is a man in his late teens or twenties in good health. V and J are TRBV7-2 and TRBJ1-1; the D is unclear. Sequenced input: blood. CDR3 nucleotide sequence: TGTGCCAGCAGCCCGGGCCGCAGGCTTGATGCTTTCTTT. It specifies CASSPGRRLDAFF.